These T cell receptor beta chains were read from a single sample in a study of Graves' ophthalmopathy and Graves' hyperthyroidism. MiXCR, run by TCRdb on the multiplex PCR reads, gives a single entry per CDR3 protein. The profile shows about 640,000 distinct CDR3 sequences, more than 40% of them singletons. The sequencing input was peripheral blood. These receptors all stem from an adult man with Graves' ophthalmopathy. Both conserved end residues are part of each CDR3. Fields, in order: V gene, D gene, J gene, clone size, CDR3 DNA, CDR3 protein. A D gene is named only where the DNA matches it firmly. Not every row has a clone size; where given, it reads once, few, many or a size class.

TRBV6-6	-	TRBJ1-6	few	TGTGCCAGCCTGACAGTTAGTAAATCACCCCTCCACTTT	CASLTVSKSPLHF
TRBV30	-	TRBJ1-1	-	TGTGCCTGGAGTGGGACAGCTGAAGCTTTCTTT	CAWSGTAEAFF
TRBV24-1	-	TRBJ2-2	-	TGTGCCACCAGTTTGAGGGTCCCCGGGGAGCTGTTTTTT	CATSLRVPGELFF
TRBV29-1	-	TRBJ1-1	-	TGCAGCGTTGGCCTGGGTATTAGCACTGAAGCTTTCTTT	CSVGLGISTEAFF
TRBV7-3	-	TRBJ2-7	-	TGTGCCAGCAGCTCATCGGGACTCCTGGGGAATGAGCAGTACTTC	CASSSSGLLGNEQYF
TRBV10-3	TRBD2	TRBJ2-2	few	TGTGCCAGCAGTTACGATCGGGGGGGCCTAGGTGGCGGGGAGCTGTTTTTT	CASSYDRGGLGGGELFF
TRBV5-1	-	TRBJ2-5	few	TGCGCCAGCAGCTTGATTCTGAGGGAGGAGACCCAGTACTTC	CASSLILREETQYF
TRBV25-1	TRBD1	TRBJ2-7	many	TGTGCCAGCAGTGAAGGGACAGGCTACTACGAGCAGTACTTC	CASSEGTGYYEQYF
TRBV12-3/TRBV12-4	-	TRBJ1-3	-	TGTGCTAGTGGTTTGCGACCGAAAGGAAACACCATATATTTT	CASGLRPKGNTIYF
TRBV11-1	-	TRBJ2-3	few	TGTGCCAGCACCCGCCTCAGCACGACAGGCCCAGATACGCAGTATTTT	CASTRLSTTGPDTQYF
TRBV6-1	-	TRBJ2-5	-	TGTGCCAGCAGTGATACAGGTGGGCGGACGGAGACCCAGTACTTC	CASSDTGGRTETQYF
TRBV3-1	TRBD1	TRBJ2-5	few	TGTGCCAGCAGCCGCGACAGGGATTACGAGACCCAGTACTTC	CASSRDRDYETQYF
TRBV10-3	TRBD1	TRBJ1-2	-	TGTGCCATCAGCACAGACAGGGAGTATGGCTACACCTTC	CAISTDREYGYTF
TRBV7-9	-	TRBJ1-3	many	TGTGCCAGCAGCCCCGGGGAAGGTAGAAACACCATATATTTT	CASSPGEGRNTIYF
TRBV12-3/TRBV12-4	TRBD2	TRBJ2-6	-	TGTGCCAGCAGTTCGGGGGGACTAGCGGGGGCCAACGTCCTGACTTTC	CASSSGGLAGANVLTF
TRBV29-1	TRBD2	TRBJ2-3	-	TGCAGCGTTGGGGTAGCGGGAGGGGGCACAGATACGCAGTATTTT	CSVGVAGGGTDTQYF
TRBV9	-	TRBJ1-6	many	TGTGCCAGCAGCGTAGGCCGAGACAGGTCCAATTCACCCCTCCACTTT	CASSVGRDRSNSPLHF
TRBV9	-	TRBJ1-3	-	TGTGCCAGCAGCGTAGGGGGACACTCAAACTCTGGAAACACCATATATTTT	CASSVGGHSNSGNTIYF
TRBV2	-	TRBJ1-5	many	TGTGCCAGCACCATCTTGGGTCAGCTCCAGCATTTT	CASTILGQLQHF
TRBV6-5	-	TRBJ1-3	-	TGTGCCAGCAGTTACACGGGTACCTCTGGAAACACCATATATTTT	CASSYTGTSGNTIYF
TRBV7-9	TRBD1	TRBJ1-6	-	TGTGCCAGCAGCTTAGCCGGCGGGACAGGGGTATCACCCCTCCACTTT	CASSLAGGTGVSPLHF
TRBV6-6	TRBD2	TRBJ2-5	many	TGTGCCAGCAGTTACCCGACTAGCGGGGTAGGGCAAGAGACCCAGTACTTC	CASSYPTSGVGQETQYF
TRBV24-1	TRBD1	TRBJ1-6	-	TGTGCCACCAGTGAGCCAACAGGGGCACGGCTCCACTTT	CATSEPTGARLHF
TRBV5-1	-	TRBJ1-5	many	TGCGCCAGCAGCTTGGTCTCAGGCGAGCCCCAGCATTTT	CASSLVSGEPQHF
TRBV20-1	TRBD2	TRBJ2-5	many	TGCAGTGCTAGCGAGGGACTAGCGGGAGAGACCCAGTACTTC	CSASEGLAGETQYF
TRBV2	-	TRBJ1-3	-	TGTGCCAGCAGTGATGGGTGGGGAAACTCTGGAAGCACCATATATTTT	CASSDGWGNSGSTIYF
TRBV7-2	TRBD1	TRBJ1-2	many	TGTGCCAGCAGCTTAGTAGGGGGACAGGGAGACTATGGCTACACCTTC	CASSLVGGQGDYGYTF
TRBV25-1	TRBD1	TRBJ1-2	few	TGTGCTAGAAGGCCCGGGACAGGGAGTGATGGCTACACCTTC	CARRPGTGSDGYTF
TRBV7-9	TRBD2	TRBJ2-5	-	TGTGCCAGCAGCCCCGGACTAGCGAACACCGGGGAGACCCAGTACTTC	CASSPGLANTGETQYF
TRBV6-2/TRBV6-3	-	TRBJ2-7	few	TGTGCCAGCAGTTACGTGGCAGTCCCTTCCTACGAGCAGTACTTC	CASSYVAVPSYEQYF
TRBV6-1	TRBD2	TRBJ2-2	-	TGTGCCAGCAGTGAAGCGCCGGGACTAGTCTCCGGGGAGCTGTTTTTT	CASSEAPGLVSGELFF
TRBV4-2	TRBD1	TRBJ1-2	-	TGTGCCAGCAGCCGAGAAGGACAGGTCTATGGCTACACCTTC	CASSREGQVYGYTF
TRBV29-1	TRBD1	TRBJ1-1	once	TGCAGCGAGGGACAGCTGAACACTGAAGCTTTCTTT	CSEGQLNTEAFF
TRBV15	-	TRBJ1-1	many	TGTGCCACCAGCAGAGAAGGGTGGACTGAAGCTTTCTTT	CATSREGWTEAFF
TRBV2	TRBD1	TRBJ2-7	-	TGTGCCAGCAGTGGAACCGGGACAGGGGGCCACGAGCAGTACTTC	CASSGTGTGGHEQYF
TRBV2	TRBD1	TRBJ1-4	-	TGTGCCAGCAGCGTAGGGGAAGGGGGCGCTTTTCGAGAAAAACTGTTTTTT	CASSVGEGGAFREKLFF
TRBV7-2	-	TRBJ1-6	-	TGTGCCAGCAGCCCGACGGGGGTGTATTCACCCCTCCACTTT	CASSPTGVYSPLHF
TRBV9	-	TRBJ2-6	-	TGTGCCAGCAGCGTTGGACCGGGACTCGCCTCTGGGGCCAACGTCCTGACTTTC	CASSVGPGLASGANVLTF
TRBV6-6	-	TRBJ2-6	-	TGTGCCAGCAGTGCGCAGGGACCCACCGGGGCCAACGTCCTGACTTTC	CASSAQGPTGANVLTF
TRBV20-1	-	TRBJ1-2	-	TGCAGTGCTTCGGACGGTGTCCGAGCAAACACCTTC	CSASDGVRANTF
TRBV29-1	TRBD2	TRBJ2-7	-	TGCAGCCGTAGCGGGTCCTACGCGCAGTACTTC	CSRSGSYAQYF
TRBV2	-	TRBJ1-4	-	TGTGCCAGCAGGGGGGATGAAAAACTGTTTTTT	CASRGDEKLFF
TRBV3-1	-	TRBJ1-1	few	TGTGCCAGCAGCCAATCCCAGGCATACTTGAACACTGAAGCTTTCTTT	CASSQSQAYLNTEAFF
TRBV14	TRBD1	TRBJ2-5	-	TGTGCCAGCAGCCAATCGGGTGGGGGACAGGGGGCAGAGACCCAGTACTTC	CASSQSGGGQGAETQYF
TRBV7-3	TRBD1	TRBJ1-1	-	TGTGCCAGCAGCTCACGACAGGGAAGGTCGCTTTTCTTT	CASSSRQGRSLFF